A selection of T cell receptor beta chains follows, all from one sample in a study of T cell repertoires in cytomegalovirus infection. TCRdb recomputed calls from the reads with MiXCR, one row per CDR3 protein. The repertoire consists of over 300,000 distinct CDR3 sequences, with under 20% occurring once and the leading ten covering approximately 12%. Sequencing used PBMCs. The receptors originated from a human donor in good health (CMV status not recorded). Some clones in this sample may be carry-over from other donors' samples. CDR3s include the opening cysteine and the closing phenylalanine or tryptophan. Fields, in order: J gene, clone size, V gene, D gene, CDR3 DNA, CDR3 protein. The D gene is left open where the match is weak. A clone size is listed for some rows: how often the clone was seen (once, few, many), or a class if it is expanded.

TRBJ1-2 . TRBV7-2 TRBD1 TGTGCCAGCTCAAGGGTAGGGGGCTGGTCGGACTATGGCTACACCTTC CASSRVGGWSDYGYTF
TRBJ2-1 many TRBV7-6 . TGTGCCAGCAGCTTCAAGAGAGGGGGGCCCGATTATAATGAGCAGTTCTTC CASSFKRGGPDYNEQFF
TRBJ2-7 few TRBV4-1 . TGCGCCAGCAGCCAAGGTTGGGCAGGGCCCTACGAGCAGTACTTC CASSQGWAGPYEQYF
TRBJ2-7 few TRBV20-1 TRBD2 TGCAGTGCTAGCTTACTAGCGGGGGGCTCCTACGAGCAGTACTTC CSASLLAGGSYEQYF
TRBJ2-2 few TRBV3-1 . TGTGCCAGCAGCCGCCAGAACACCGGGGAGCTGTTTTTT CASSRQNTGELFF
TRBJ2-7 few TRBV4-1 TRBD1 TGCGCCAGCAGCCATGAGACAGGGGGCTACGAGCAGTACTTC CASSHETGGYEQYF
TRBJ2-3 . TRBV10-3 . TGTGCCATCAGTGAGTCGAAGGCCCCGCTAACCGGAGATGCGCAGTATTTT CAISESKAPLTGDAQYF
TRBJ2-1 many TRBV7-9 . TGTGCCAGCAGCTTCGCAGGGTTTGAGCAGTTCTTC CASSFAGFEQFF
TRBJ1-6 . TRBV27 . TGTGCCAGCAGTATAAGACAGCCTAATTCACCCCTCCACTTT CASSIRQPNSPLHF
TRBJ1-3 few TRBV12-3/TRBV12-4 . TGTGCCAGCAGTTATGAGGGGGAGGACACCATATATTTT CASSYEGEDTIYF
TRBJ2-2 many TRBV2 . TGTGCCAGCAGTGAACAGGCCGCGAACACCGGGGAGCTGTTTTTT CASSEQAANTGELFF
TRBJ2-7 . TRBV12-3/TRBV12-4 TRBD2 TGTGCCAGCAGGCTTACTAGCGGGGACTCCTACGAGCAGTACTTC CASRLTSGDSYEQYF
TRBJ2-3 many TRBV7-2 . TGTGCCAGCAGCTTAGGGGGGCCCGGGAAAGATACGCAGTATTTT CASSLGGPGKDTQYF
TRBJ2-3 . TRBV6-2/TRBV6-3 TRBD1 TGTGCCAGCAGGGGACAGGGGGCCGCAGATACGCAGTATTTT CASRGQGAADTQYF
TRBJ2-7 many TRBV7-2 . TGTGCCAGCAGCGAAGGGTACTACGAGCAGTACTTC CASSEGYYEQYF
TRBJ1-2 few TRBV4-1 TRBD1 TGCGCCAGCAGCCAAGATTCTTTTAAGGACAGGGGTGGCTACACCTTC CASSQDSFKDRGGYTF
TRBJ1-4 many TRBV7-9 TRBD1 TGTGCCAGCAGCTTCACTCAGGGGGCAGATGAAAAACTGTTTTTT CASSFTQGADEKLFF
TRBJ1-1 . TRBV7-2 TRBD1 TGTGCCAGCAGCTTACAGGGGGCTGAAGCTTTCTTT CASSLQGAEAFF
TRBJ1-4 . TRBV20-1 . TGCAGTGCCAGACGGGGGGCGGATGAAAAACTGTTTTTT CSARRGADEKLFF
TRBJ1-1 few TRBV4-1 . TGCGCCAGCAGCCAAGTGGGCCGCTGGAACACTGAAGCTTTCTTT CASSQVGRWNTEAFF
TRBJ2-3 . TRBV4-1 TRBD2 TGCGCCAGCAGCCGGGGACTACTCGAGAACACAGATACGCAGTATTTT CASSRGLLENTDTQYF
TRBJ2-1 many TRBV6-5 TRBD1 TGTGCCAGCAGTAACCCGACAGGGACCTACAATGAGCAGTTCTTC CASSNPTGTYNEQFF
TRBJ2-5 few TRBV28 . TGTGCCAGCAGCGGTACTAGCTTTTCCCAAGAGACCCAGTACTTC CASSGTSFSQETQYF
TRBJ2-1 . TRBV24-1 TRBD2 TGTGCCACCAGTGATTTGGGCGGGAGTGAGCAGTTCTTC CATSDLGGSEQFF
TRBJ1-2 . TRBV28 . TGTGCCAGCAGTTTATTCTCGACCTATGGCTACACCTTC CASSLFSTYGYTF
TRBJ2-2 . TRBV28 . TGTGCCAGCAGGACCCCTGGGAACGGGGAGCTGTTTTTT CASRTPGNGELFF
TRBJ2-2 many TRBV19 . TGTGCGTCCCAGGAGGCGGGGGCGCATACCGGGGAGCTGTTTTTT CASQEAGAHTGELFF
TRBJ2-7 few TRBV4-1 . TGCGCCAGCCCAAAACAAACAGGGTTCGACGAGCAGTACTTC CASPKQTGFDEQYF
TRBJ2-1 few TRBV12-3/TRBV12-4 . TGTGCCAGCAGTTTAGCGCGACAGAGGGCGGGCAATGAGCAGTTCTTC CASSLARQRAGNEQFF
TRBJ2-5 . TRBV4-2 . TGTGCCAGCAGCCAAGGGAAACAGGGCAGGGTAGAGACCCAGTACTTC CASSQGKQGRVETQYF
TRBJ2-5 few TRBV14 . TGTGCCAGCAGCCAAGATCGGGCGGGCACCCAGTACTTC CASSQDRAGTQYF
TRBJ1-4 . TRBV7-6 TRBD1 TGTGCCAGCAGCTTCGACAGGGGCCGCCTCGAGGGTAAACTGTTTTTT CASSFDRGRLEGKLFF
TRBJ2-1 . TRBV2 TRBD1 TGTGCCAGCAGCGAACCGGGACAGGGTTTCTTTGGCGATGAGCAGTTCTTC CASSEPGQGFFGDEQFF
TRBJ2-7 many TRBV25-1 . TGTGCCAGCAGTGTTCAAGGGGCCTACGAGCAGTACTTC CASSVQGAYEQYF